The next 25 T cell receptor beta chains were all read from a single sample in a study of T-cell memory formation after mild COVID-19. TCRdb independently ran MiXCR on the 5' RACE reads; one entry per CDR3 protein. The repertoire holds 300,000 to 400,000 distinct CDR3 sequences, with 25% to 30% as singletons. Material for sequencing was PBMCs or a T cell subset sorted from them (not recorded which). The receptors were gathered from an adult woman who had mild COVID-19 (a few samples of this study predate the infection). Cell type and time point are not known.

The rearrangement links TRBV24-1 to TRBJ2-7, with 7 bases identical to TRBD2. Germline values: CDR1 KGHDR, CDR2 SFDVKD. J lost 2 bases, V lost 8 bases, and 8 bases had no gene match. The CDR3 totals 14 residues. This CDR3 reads CATTEVGGTYEQYF. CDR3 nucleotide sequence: TGTGCCACCACGGAGGTGGGAGGGACCTACGAGCAGTACTTC.

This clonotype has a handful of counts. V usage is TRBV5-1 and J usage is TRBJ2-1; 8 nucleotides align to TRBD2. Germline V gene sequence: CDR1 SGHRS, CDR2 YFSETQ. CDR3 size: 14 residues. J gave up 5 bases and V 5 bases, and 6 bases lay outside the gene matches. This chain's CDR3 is CASSREGLDNEQFF. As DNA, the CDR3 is TGCGCCAGCAGTCGGGAGGGCCTAGACAATGAGCAGTTCTTC.

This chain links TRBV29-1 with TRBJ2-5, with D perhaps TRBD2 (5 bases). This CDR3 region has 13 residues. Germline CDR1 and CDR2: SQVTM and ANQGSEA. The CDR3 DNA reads TGCAGACTTCTGACACGGCCGGGGGAGACCCAGTACTTC. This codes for CRLLTRPGETQYF.

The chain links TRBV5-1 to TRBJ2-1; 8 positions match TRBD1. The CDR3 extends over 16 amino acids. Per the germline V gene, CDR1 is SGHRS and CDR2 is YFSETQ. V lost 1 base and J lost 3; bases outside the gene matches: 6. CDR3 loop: CASSLSYGQGYNEQFF. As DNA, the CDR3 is TGCGCCAGCAGCTTGAGTTACGGACAGGGCTACAATGAGCAGTTCTTC.

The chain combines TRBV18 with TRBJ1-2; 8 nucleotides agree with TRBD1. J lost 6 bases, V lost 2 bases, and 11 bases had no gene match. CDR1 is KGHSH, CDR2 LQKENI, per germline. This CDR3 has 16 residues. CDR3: CASSPYPRDRGDGYTF. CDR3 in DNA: TGTGCCAGCTCACCATACCCCCGCGACAGGGGAGATGGCTACACCTTC.

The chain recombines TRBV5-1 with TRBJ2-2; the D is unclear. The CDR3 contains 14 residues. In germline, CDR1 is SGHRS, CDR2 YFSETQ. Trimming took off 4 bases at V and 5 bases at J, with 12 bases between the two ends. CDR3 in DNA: TGCGCCAGCAGCCGCACCGTGGGGACCGGGGAGCTGTTTTTT. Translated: CASSRTVGTGELFF.

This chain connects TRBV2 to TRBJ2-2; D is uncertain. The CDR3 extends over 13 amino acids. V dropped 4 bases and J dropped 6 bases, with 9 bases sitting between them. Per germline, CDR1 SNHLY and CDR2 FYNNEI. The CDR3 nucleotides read TGTGCCAGCAGTGGGCGGTCGGCCGGGGAGCTGTTTTTT. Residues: CASSGRSAGELFF.

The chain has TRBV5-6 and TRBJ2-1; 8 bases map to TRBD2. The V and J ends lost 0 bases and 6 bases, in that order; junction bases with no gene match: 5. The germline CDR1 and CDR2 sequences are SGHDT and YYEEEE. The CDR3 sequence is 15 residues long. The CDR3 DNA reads TGTGCCAGCAGCTTGGGCACTAGCGGTTTCAATGAGCAGTTCTTC. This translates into CASSLGTSGFNEQFF. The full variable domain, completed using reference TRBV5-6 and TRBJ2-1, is DAGVTQSPTHLIKTRGQQVTLRCSPKSGHDTVSWYQQALGQGPQFIFQYYEEEERQRGNFPDRFSGHQFPNYSSELNVNALLLGDSALYLCASSLGTSGFNEQFFGPGTRLTVL.

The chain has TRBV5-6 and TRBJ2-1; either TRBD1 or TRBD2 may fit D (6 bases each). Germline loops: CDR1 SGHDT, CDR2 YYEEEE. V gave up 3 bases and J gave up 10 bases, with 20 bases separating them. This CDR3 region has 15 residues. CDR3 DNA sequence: TGTGCCAGCAGCTCGACAGGTTATCTTGGAGGGGAGCAGTTCTTC. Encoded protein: CASSSTGYLGGEQFF.

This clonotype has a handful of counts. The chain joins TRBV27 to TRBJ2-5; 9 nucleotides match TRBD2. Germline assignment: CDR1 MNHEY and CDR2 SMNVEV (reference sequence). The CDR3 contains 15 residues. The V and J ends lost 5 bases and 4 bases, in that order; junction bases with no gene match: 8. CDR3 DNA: TGTGCCAGCAGTCCCCTCGAGCGGGAGGCAGAGACCCAGTACTTC. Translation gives CASSPLEREAETQYF.

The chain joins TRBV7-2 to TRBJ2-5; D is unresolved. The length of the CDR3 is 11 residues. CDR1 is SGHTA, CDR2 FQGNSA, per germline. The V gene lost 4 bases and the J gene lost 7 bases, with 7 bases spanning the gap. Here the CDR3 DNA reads TGTGCCAGCAGCTCCGATGTGACCCAGTACTTC. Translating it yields CASSSDVTQYF.

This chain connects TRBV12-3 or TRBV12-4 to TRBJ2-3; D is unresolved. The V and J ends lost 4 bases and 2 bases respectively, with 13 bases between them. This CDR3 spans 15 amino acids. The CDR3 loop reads CASSSPPPPTDTQYF. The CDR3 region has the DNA TGTGCCAGCAGTTCCCCTCCTCCCCCCACAGATACGCAGTATTTT.

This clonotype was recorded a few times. The CDR3 sequence: CASSQAPWDYDYNEQFF. CDR3 coding DNA: TGCGCCAGCAGCCAAGCCCCCTGGGACTACGACTACAATGAGCAGTTCTTC. The rearrangement joins TRBV4-3 to TRBJ2-1; 7 bases align to TRBD2. Germline CDR1 reads LGHNA; CDR2 reads YSLEER. The CDR3 length is 17 residues. The trim removed 1 base at V and 3 bases at J, leaving 9 bases unmatched.

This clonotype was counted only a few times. CDR3 amino acids: CASSQNPEGGANTQYF. The DNA of the CDR3 is TGCGCCAGCAGCCAAAACCCCGAGGGGGGAGCGAATACGCAGTATTTT. The rearrangement uses TRBV4-3 and TRBJ2-3; D might be TRBD1 or TRBD2, each matching 6 bases. This CDR3 is 16 amino acids long. V dropped 2 bases and J dropped 7 bases, with 19 bases sitting between them. Germline V CDR1 and CDR2: LGHNA, YSLEER.

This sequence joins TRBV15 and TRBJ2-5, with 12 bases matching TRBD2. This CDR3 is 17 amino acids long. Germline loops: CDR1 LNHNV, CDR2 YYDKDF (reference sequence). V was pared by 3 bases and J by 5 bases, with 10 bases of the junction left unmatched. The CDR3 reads CATSRPKTSGRIETQYF. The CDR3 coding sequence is TGTGCCACCAGCAGGCCGAAAACTAGCGGGAGGATCGAGACCCAGTACTTC. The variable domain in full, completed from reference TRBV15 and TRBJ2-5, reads DAMVIQNPRYQVTQFGKPVTLSCSQTLNHNVMYWYQQKSSQAPKLLFHYYDKDFNNEADTPDNFQSRRPNTSFCFLDIRSPGLGDTAMYLCATSRPKTSGRIETQYFGPGTRLLVL.

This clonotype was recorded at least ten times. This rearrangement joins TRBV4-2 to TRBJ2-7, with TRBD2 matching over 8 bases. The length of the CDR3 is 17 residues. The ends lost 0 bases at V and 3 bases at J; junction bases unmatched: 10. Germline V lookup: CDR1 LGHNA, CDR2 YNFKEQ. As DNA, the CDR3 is TGTGCCAGCAGCCAAGACGTCGGGGGGGCCCCCCTCTACGAGCAGTACTTC. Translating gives CASSQDVGGAPLYEQYF.

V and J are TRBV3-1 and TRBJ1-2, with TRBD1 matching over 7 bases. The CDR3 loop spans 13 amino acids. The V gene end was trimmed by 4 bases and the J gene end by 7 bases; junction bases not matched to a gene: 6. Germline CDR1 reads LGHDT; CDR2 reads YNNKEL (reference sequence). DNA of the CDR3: TGTGCCAGCAGCCGGAAGGGGGCTGGTGGCTACACCTTC. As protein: CASSRKGAGGYTF.

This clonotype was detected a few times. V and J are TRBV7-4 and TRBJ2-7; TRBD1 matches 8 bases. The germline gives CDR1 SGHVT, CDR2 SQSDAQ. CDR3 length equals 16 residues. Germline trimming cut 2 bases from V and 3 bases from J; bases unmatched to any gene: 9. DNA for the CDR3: TGTGCCAGCAGCTTATTAACTGGACAGGGCCACTACGAGCAGTACTTC. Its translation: CASSLLTGQGHYEQYF. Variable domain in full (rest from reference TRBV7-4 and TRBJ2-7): GAGVSQSPRYKVAKRGRDVALRCDSISGHVTLYWYRQTLGQGSEVLTYSQSDAQRDKSGRPSGRFSAERPERSVSTLKIQRTEQGDSAVYLCASSLLTGQGHYEQYFGPGTRLTVT.

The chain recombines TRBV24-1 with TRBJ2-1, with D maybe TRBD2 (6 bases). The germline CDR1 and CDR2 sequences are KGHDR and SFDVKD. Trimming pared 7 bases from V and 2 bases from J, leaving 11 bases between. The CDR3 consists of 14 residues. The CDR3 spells CATRGGRTYNEQFF. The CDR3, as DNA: TGTGCCACCAGAGGAGGGCGGACCTACAATGAGCAGTTCTTC.

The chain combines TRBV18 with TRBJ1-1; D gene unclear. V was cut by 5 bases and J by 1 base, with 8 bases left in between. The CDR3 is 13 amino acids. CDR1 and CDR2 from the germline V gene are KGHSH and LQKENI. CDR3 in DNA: TGTGCCAGCTCATCCAGCGCGAACACTGAAGCTTTCTTT. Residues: CASSSSANTEAFF.

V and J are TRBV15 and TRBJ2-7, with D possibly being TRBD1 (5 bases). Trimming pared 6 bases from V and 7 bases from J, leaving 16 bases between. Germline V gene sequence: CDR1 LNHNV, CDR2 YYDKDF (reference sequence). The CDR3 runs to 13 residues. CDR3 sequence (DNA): TGTGCCACCAGTTCAAAGGGGCTTTGGGAGCAGTACTTC. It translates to CATSSKGLWEQYF.

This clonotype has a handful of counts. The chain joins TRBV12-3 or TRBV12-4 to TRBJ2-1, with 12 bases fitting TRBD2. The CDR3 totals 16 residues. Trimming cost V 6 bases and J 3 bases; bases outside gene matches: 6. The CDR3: CASRSPGLAGYNEQFF. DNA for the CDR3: TGTGCCAGCAGGTCTCCGGGACTAGCGGGCTACAATGAGCAGTTCTTC.

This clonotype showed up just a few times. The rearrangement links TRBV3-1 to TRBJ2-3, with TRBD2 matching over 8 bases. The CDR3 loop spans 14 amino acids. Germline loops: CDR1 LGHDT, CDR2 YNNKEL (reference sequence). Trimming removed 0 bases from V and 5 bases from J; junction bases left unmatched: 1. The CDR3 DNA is TGTGCCAGCAGCCAAGAGGGACTAGGAGATACGCAGTATTTT. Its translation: CASSQEGLGDTQYF.

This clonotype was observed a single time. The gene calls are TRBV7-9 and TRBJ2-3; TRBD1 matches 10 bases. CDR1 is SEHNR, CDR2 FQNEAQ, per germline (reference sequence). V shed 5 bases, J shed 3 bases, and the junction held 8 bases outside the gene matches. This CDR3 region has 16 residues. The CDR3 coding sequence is TGTGCCAGCAGCCTCCGACAGGGGGCAGGGACAGATACGCAGTATTTT. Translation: CASSLRQGAGTDTQYF.

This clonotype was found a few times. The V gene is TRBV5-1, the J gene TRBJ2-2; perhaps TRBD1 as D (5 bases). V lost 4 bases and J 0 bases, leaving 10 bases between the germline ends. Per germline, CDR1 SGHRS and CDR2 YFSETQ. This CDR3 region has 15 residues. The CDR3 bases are TGCGCCAGCAGCCCTGGACACCCGAACACCGGGGAGCTGTTTTTT. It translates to CASSPGHPNTGELFF. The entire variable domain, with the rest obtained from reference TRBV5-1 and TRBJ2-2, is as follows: KAGVTQTPRYLIKTRGQQVTLSCSPISGHRSVSWYQQTPGQGLQFLFEYFSETQRNKGNFPGRFSGRQFSNSRSEMNVSTLELGDSALYLCASSPGHPNTGELFFGEGSRLTVL.